Below, 20 T cell receptor beta chains from the same sample are listed, as sequenced in a study of blood T cells in healthy people across ages. Primed by a sample-barcoded 5' primer and a J-beta primer mix, a second PCR proceeded for 7 to 11 cycles. TCRdb analysed the 5' RACE reads with MiXCR anew, one entry per CDR3 protein. The repertoire consists of some 790,000 distinct CDR3 sequences, with 29% occurring once and the leading ten covering 15% to 20%. The sample comprised blood. The receptors come from a woman at least 80 years old in good health.

This clonotype was counted ten times or more. The chain uses TRBV15 and TRBJ2-4, with a tentative D call TRBD2 (5 bases). The ends were cut back, 3 bases at V and 0 bases at J, with 6 bases in the middle. CDR1 is LNHNV and CDR2 is YYDKDF in the germline V gene (reference sequence). CDR3 length: 14 residues. CDR3 amino acids: CATSRDLAKNIQYF. CDR3 coding DNA: TGTGCCACCAGCAGGGACTTAGCCAAAAACATTCAGTACTTC.

This clonotype came up many times. The chain employs TRBV28 and TRBJ2-7, with D possibly matching TRBD1 (5 bases). The germline V gene has CDR1 MDHEN and CDR2 SYDVKM. The CDR3 extends over 16 amino acids. V was shortened by 5 bases and J by 5 bases, with 22 bases between the two germline ends. CDR3 sequence reads: CASSVLGAQVGNEQYF. CDR3 bases: TGTGCCAGCAGTGTTTTAGGGGCTCAAGTTGGTAACGAGCAGTACTTC.

This clonotype occurred a few times. Since a much larger clone is just one base distant, this may be a read error. The chain links TRBV7-2 to TRBJ2-3; D is unresolved. Germline V gene lookup returns CDR1 SGHTA and CDR2 FQGNSA. The CDR3 consists of 16 residues. V was pared by 5 bases and J by 0 bases, with 15 bases between. CDR3: CTSSPPTLLSTDTQYF. The CDR3, as DNA: TGTACCAGCAGCCCCCCGACACTTCTTAGCACAGATACGCAGTATTTT.

This clonotype was detected ten times or more. A much larger clone differs by one base, so this may be a read error. The chain uses TRBV7-2 and TRBJ2-6; 9 bases map to TRBD1. V dropped 3 bases and J dropped 2; count of bases not matched to a gene: 5. This CDR3 contains 17 residues. Germline CDR1 and CDR2: SGHTA and FQGNSA. The CDR3 sequence is CASSFDWTGAGANVLTF. The CDR3 DNA sequence: TGTGCCAGCAGCTTCGACTGGACAGGGGCTGGGGCCAACGTCCTGACTTTC.

Ten or more counts support this clonotype. Germline is not matched at one junction end, which may reflect a read error. The CDR3 is CASSLDLWQETQYF. Written as DNA, the CDR3 is TGTGCTAGCAGCTTGGACCTTTGGCAAGAGACCCAGTACTTC. The chain has TRBV7-7 and TRBJ2-5, with D hard to call. Germline CDR1 reads SSHAT; CDR2 reads FNYEAQ (reference sequence). The CDR3 runs 14 residues.

This clonotype was seen repeatedly, ten times or more. The J gene is TRBJ1-2, the V gene TRBV28, with D possibly matching TRBD1 (5 bases). The CDR3 spans 12 residues. The V end was cut by 2 bases, the J end by 8 bases, with 9 bases between. The germline V gene encodes CDR1 MDHEN and CDR2 SYDVKM. The CDR3 DNA reads TGTGCCAGCAGTTTAGCGGAGGGGGGCTACACCTTC. It is translated as CASSLAEGGYTF.

This clonotype has only a few counts. A much larger clone lies a single base off, so this may be a read error. The chain uses TRBV6-1 and TRBJ2-1, with D perhaps matching TRBD1 (7 bases). This CDR3 contains 16 residues. CDR1 is MNHNS, CDR2 SASEGT, per germline. The CDR3 DNA follows: TGTGTCAGCAGTGTAAGCGACAGGGCCGGGGGCAATGAGCAGTTCTTC. This gives the protein CVSSVSDRAGGNEQFF.

This clonotype was picked up a small number of times. The CDR3 here is CAWSLRGTQYF. The CDR3 nucleotides read TGTGCCTGGAGTCTCCGAGGCACGCAGTATTTT. This sequence joins TRBV30 and TRBJ2-3; no clear D gene. The CDR3 has 11 residues. The V and J ends lost 2 bases and 9 bases respectively, with 9 bases between them. Germline assignment: CDR1 GTSNPN and CDR2 SVGIG (reference sequence).

This clonotype was detected a few times. This chain connects TRBV6-2 or TRBV6-3 to TRBJ2-4; D remains ambiguous. CDR1 is MNHEY and CDR2 is SVGEGT in the germline V gene. The V end lost 5 bases, the J end lost 3 bases, and 17 bases lay between the germline ends. This CDR3 region has 16 residues. The CDR3, as DNA: TGTGCCAGCAGTATATGGCCGGTCCCGGACAAAAACATTCAGTACTTC. Translated, it gives CASSIWPVPDKNIQYF.

The CDR3 region is CASSRTGGTGELFF. CDR3 DNA sequence: TGTGCCAGCTCCCGGACAGGGGGAACCGGGGAGCTGTTTTTT. The V call is TRBV27, the J call TRBJ2-2; TRBD1 aligns across 10 bases. The length of the CDR3 is 14 residues. The V segment lost 8 bases and the J segment 5 bases; nucleotides outside the gene matches: 5. Germline assignment: CDR1 MNHEY and CDR2 SMNVEV (reference sequence).

This clonotype was seen repeatedly, ten times or more. The V and J genes are TRBV7-4 and TRBJ1-2; D not resolved. The CDR3 is made up of 17 amino acids. The germline V gene has CDR1 SGHVT and CDR2 SQSDAQ. V gave up 2 bases and J gave up 0 bases, with 16 bases separating them. CDR3 DNA: TGTGCCAGCAGCTTACCTAGTTTTGTCTCTACTAACTATGGCTACACCTTC. This translates into CASSLPSFVSTNYGYTF.

The table lists this clonotype with many counts. The CDR3 reads CASSTNLAASSYNEQFF. CDR3 coding DNA: TGTGCCAGCAGCACCAACTTAGCGGCGAGCTCCTACAATGAGCAGTTCTTC. The chain links TRBV7-2 to TRBJ2-1; D possibly corresponds to TRBD2 (6 bases). CDR1 and CDR2 (germline): SGHTA, FQGNSA. The ends were cut back, 5 bases at V and 0 bases at J, with 17 bases in the middle. This CDR3 comprises 17 residues.

This clonotype was recorded at least ten times. The gene calls are TRBV5-5 and TRBJ2-5; D perhaps matches TRBD2 (5 bases). The V gene's germline CDR1 is SGHKS and CDR2 YYEKEE (reference sequence). Trimming removed 5 bases at V and 5 bases at J, with 13 bases between. This CDR3 is 13 amino acids long. CDR3 in DNA: TGTGCCAGCAGTCCCAGCGGACGGGAGACCCAGTACTTC. Protein sequence: CASSPSGRETQYF.

This clonotype was seen ten or more times. This sequence joins TRBV6-5 and TRBJ2-1, with D possibly TRBD1 on 5 matching bases. CDR1 and CDR2 (germline): MNHEY, SVGAGI. The CDR3 consists of 14 residues. The ends were cut back, 6 bases at V and 0 bases at J, with 9 bases in the middle. In nucleotides, the CDR3 is TGTGCCAGCAGGCAGGGAACCTCCTACAATGAGCAGTTCTTC. Translated, it gives CASRQGTSYNEQFF.

In its sample, this clonotype was seen many times. The chain couples TRBV6-2 or TRBV6-3 to TRBJ2-7; 9 bases are shared with TRBD1. The CDR3 is 16 amino acids. Germline V gives CDR1 MNHEY, CDR2 SVGEGT. With V trimmed by 2 bases and J by 1 base, 6 bases remained unmatched. The CDR3 loop reads CASSYQEDRGSYEQYF. DNA for the CDR3: TGTGCCAGCAGTTACCAAGAGGACAGGGGTTCCTACGAGCAGTACTTC.

At least ten counts were recorded for this clonotype. V and J are TRBV21-1 and TRBJ1-2; TRBD1 is the table's D call and was not checked against the DNA. TRBV21-1 is a pseudogene segment. This CDR3 comprises 14 residues. This CDR3 reads CASSIPTGGYGYTF. In DNA, the CDR3 is TGTGCCAGCAGCATCCCGACAGGAGGCTATGGCTACACCTTC.

This clonotype was seen repeatedly, ten times or more. The chain has TRBV7-2 and TRBJ2-3; 7 bases agree with TRBD1. Germline V gives CDR1 SGHTA, CDR2 FQGNSA. The V and J ends lost 1 base and 2 bases, in that order; junction bases with no gene match: 6. This CDR3 is 16 amino acids long. The CDR3 spells CASSLDPDRFTDTQYF. In nucleotides, the CDR3 is TGTGCCAGCAGCTTAGACCCGGACAGGTTCACAGATACGCAGTATTTT.

The rearrangement uses TRBV19 and TRBJ2-6, with 7 bases identical to TRBD2. From germline, CDR1 is LNHDA and CDR2 SQIVND (reference sequence). With 4 bases clipped from V and 2 bases from J, the junction kept 8 bases outside the gene matches. The CDR3 is 17 amino acids. In nucleotides, the CDR3 is TGTGCCAGTAGTACATCCCGTCTAGCGGCTGGGGCCAACGTCCTGACTTTC. The encoded protein is CASSTSRLAAGANVLTF.

This sequence joins TRBV7-2 and TRBJ1-4, with 7 bases lining up with TRBD1. The V and J ends lost 1 base and 8 bases, in that order; junction bases with no gene match: 7. Germline CDR1 reads SGHTA; CDR2 reads FQGNSA. This CDR3 is built from 15 residues. CDR3 bases: TGTGCCAGCAGCTTAGTAGACCAGGGGGGGGAAAAACTGTTTTTT. Protein: CASSLVDQGGEKLFF.

The table lists this clonotype with many counts. V is TRBV2 and J is TRBJ1-1; 9 positions match TRBD1. The CDR3 has 14 amino acids. Germline values: CDR1 SNHLY, CDR2 FYNNEI. The J segment lost 1 base and the V segment lost 6 bases, leaving 3 bases of the junction unmatched. CDR3 sequence (DNA): TGTGCCAGCAGCGCACAGGGGGCGAACACTGAAGCTTTCTTT. Translation: CASSAQGANTEAFF.